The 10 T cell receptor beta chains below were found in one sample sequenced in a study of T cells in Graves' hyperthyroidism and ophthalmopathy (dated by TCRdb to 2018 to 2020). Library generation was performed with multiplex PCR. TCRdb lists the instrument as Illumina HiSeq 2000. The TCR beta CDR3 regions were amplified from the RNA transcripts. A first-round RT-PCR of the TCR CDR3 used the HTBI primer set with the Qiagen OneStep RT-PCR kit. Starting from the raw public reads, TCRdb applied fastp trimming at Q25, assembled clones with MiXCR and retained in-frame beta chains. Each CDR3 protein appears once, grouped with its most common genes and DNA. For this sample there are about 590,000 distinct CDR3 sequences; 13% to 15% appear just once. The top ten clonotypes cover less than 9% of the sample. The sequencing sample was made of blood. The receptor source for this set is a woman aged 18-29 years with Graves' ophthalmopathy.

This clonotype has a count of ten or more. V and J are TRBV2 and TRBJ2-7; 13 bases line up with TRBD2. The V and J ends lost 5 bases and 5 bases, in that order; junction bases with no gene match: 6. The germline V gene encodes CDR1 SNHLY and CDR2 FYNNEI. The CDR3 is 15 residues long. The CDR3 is CASSLLAGGPHEQYF. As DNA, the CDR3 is TGTGCCAGCAGTTTACTAGCGGGAGGGCCCCACGAGCAGTACTTC.

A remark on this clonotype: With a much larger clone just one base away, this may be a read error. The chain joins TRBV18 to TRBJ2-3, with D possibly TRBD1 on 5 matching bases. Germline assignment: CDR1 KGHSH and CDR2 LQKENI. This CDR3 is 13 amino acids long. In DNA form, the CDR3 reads TGTGCCAGCTCACCAGGGGCCACAGCTACGCAGTATTTT. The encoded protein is CASSPGATATQYF. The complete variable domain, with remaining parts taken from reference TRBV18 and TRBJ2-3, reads NAGVMQNPRHLVRRRGQEARLRCSPMKGHSHVYWYRQLPEEGLKFMVYLQKENIIDESGMPKERFSAEFPKEGPSILRIQQVVRGDSAAYFCASSPGATATQYFGPGTRLTVL.

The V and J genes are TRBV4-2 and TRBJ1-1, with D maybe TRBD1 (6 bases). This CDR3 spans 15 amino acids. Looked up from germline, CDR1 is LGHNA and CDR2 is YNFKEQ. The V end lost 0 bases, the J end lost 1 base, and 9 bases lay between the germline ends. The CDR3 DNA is TGTGCCAGCAGCCAAGATCCCAGGGGGAACACTGAAGCTTTCTTT. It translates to CASSQDPRGNTEAFF.

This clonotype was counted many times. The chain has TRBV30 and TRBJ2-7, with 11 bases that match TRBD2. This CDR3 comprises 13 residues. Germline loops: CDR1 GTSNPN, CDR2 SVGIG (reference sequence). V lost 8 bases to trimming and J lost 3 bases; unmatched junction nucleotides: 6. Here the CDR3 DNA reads TGTGCCGGCACTAGCGGGAGTGGCTACGAGCAGTACTTC. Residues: CAGTSGSGYEQYF.

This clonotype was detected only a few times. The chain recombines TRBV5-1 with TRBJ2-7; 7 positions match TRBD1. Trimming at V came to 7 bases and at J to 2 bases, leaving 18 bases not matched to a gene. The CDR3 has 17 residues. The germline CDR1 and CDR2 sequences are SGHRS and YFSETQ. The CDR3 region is CASYRGSSPAKTYEQYF. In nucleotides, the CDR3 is TGCGCCAGCTACAGGGGATCCTCTCCTGCGAAGACCTACGAGCAGTACTTC.

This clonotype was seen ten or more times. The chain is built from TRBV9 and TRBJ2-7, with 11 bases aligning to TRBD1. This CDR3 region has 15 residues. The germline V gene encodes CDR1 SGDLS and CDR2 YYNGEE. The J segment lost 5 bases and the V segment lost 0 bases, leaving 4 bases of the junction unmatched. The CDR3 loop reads CASSVGGQGANEQYF. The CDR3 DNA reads TGTGCCAGCAGCGTAGGAGGACAGGGGGCGAACGAGCAGTACTTC.

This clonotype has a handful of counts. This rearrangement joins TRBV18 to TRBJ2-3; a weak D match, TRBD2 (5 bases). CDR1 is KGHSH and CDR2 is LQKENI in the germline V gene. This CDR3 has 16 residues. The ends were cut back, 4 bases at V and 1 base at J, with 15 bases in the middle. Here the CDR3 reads CASSRALVGGTDTQYF. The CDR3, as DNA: TGTGCCAGCTCACGCGCTCTAGTCGGGGGCACAGATACGCAGTATTTT.

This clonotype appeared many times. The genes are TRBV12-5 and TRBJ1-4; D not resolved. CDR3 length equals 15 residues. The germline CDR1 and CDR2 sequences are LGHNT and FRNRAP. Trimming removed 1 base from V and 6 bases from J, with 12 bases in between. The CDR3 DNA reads TGTGCTAGTGGTTTGGGACGCCTAGACCATGAAAAACTGTTTTTT. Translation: CASGLGRLDHEKLFF.

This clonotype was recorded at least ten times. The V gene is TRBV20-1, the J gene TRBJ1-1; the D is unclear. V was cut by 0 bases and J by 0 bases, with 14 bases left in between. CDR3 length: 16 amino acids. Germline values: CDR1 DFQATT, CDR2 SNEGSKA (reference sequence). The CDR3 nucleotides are TGCAGTGCTAGAGATCCGAGGGTTGGGATGAACACTGAAGCTTTCTTT. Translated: CSARDPRVGMNTEAFF.

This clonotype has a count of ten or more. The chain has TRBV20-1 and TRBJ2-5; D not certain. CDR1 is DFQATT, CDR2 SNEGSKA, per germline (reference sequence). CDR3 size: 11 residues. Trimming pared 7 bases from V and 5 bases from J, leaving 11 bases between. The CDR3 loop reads CSVIRGETQYF. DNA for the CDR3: TGCAGTGTCATTAGAGGCGAGACCCAGTACTTC.